This T cell receptor beta chain is drawn from a study of blood T cell repertoires in COVID-19. The CDR3 spans 16 residues. Germline V lookup: CDR1 SGHAT, CDR2 FQNNGV. V shed 0 bases and J shed 6 bases, with 12 bases lying between them. TCRdb's copy holds only in-frame clones and misses some; the assay was immunoSEQ multiplex PCR. The data hold roughly 280,000 clones, with 85% to 90% observed a single time. The TCR sequence derives from a woman aged 18 to 35 who had recovered from COVID-19. Sequenced material: PBMCs or T cells enriched from blood (not recorded which). The chain combines TRBV11-2 with TRBJ1-6; D gene uncertain. The CDR3 sequence is CASSLDPGGGNSPLHF. CDR3 sequence (DNA): TGTGCCAGCAGCTTAGATCCCGGCGGCGGTAATTCACCCCTCCACTTT.